The clone carrying this T cell receptor (beta chain) was seen at least ten times. Via MiXCR, TCRdb re-called the 5' RACE reads, giving one row per CDR3 protein. Among roughly 38,000 distinct CDR3 sequences, about 2.3% were seen once, and the ten largest hold 9% to 15%. The sample comes from a study of neurological immune-mediated disorders. V was cut by 5 bases and J by 0 bases, with 17 bases left in between. CDR1 is MNHEY, CDR2 SVGAGI, per germline. The CDR3 has 17 residues. This chain connects TRBV6-5 to TRBJ2-1; the D gene is possibly TRBD2 (6 bases). This TCR was recovered from a man aged 25 to 40 with multiple sclerosis. Sequencing input: PBMCs. CDR3 region: CASSARDFTSSYNEQFF. In nucleotides, the CDR3 is TGTGCCAGCAGTGCGCGGGACTTTACAAGCTCCTACAATGAGCAGTTCTTC.